The present TCR beta chain was sequenced within a study of beta chain features in type 1 diabetes. A word on this clone: Its antigen is unidentified.

The V and J ends lost 6 bases and 4 bases, in that order; junction bases with no gene match: 11. The CDR3 is 15 amino acids. Looked up from germline, CDR1 is SGHNT and CDR2 is YYREEE (reference sequence). Expressed TCRB transcripts got sequenced, as all isolated RNA was reverse transcribed. Method: immunoSEQ multiplex PCR; TCRdb's copy keeps in-frame clones and lacks some. The sample holds approximately 260,000 clones; approximately 20% are singletons and the top ten take 0.028%. Whole-study findings and limits: Moderate but significant shortening of TCRB CDR3s was recorded in all four CD4+ subsets from Type 1 diabetes patients.

Material for sequencing was naive CD4+ T cells from blood. This clonotype originated in a woman between 40 and 50 years old with type 1 diabetes. The chain couples TRBV5-4 to TRBJ2-5; 8 nucleotides align to TRBD2. The CDR3 sequence: CASTLAGGSPETQYF. For the CDR3, the DNA is TGTGCCAGCACCCTCGCGGGGGGATCTCCAGAGACCCAGTACTTC.